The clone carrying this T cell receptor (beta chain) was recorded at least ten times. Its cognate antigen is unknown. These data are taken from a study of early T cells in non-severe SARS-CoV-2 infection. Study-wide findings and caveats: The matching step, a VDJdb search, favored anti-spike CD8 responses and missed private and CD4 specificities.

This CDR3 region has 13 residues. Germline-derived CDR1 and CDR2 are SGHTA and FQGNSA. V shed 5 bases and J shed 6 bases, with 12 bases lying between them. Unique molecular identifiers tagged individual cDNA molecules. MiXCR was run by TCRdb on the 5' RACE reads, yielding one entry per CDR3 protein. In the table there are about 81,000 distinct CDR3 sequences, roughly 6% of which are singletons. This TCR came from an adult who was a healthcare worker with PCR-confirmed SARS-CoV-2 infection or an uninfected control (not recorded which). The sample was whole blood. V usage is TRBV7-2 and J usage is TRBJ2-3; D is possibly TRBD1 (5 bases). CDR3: CASSRQKEDTQYF. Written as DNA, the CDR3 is TGTGCCAGCAGCAGACAGAAGGAGGATACGCAGTATTTT.